This section outlines one TCR beta chain sequence together with its context. Its antigen remains undetermined. No clone much larger than this one lies a single base away; base qualities are absent. Using the deep immunoSEQ assay, multiplex PCR amplified TCR CDR3 regions from genomic DNA. Genomic DNA extracted from each cell subset was distributed evenly over all wells of several immunoSEQ 96-well plates, and each plate served as one replicate. For sorted subsets, around 200 ng genomic DNA, equal to 25,000 to 35,000 T cell genomes, was loaded into each replicate PCR. Purified libraries were measured with a Qubit 3.0 fluorometer, size-checked on a Bioanalyzer 2100, and measured again with the KAPA Library Quantification kit. Every immunoSEQ 96-well plate was sequenced on a dedicated single-read 150-cycle Illumina NextSeq 550 flow cell. The source study handled its data this way. Because the immunoSEQ output held only junctional sequences and lacked quality scores, the filtering could not match the filtering applied to full-length reads. To assign V/J genes and CDR3, sequences were annotated using PyIR, a Python wrapper for IgBLAST v1.9, with IMGT germline references. Reads were removed for weak V/J assignments (E-value above 1e-6), missing CDR3, stop codons, out-of-frame junctions, or ambiguous translated residues. V3J clonotypes were defined as sequences sharing the same inferred V gene, J gene, and CDR3 amino acid sequence. Percentage overlap between repertoires was calculated by dividing the number of shared unique clonotypes by the size of the smaller repertoire. Repertoire richness was assessed with RTK rarefaction, the Chao1 estimator, and Recon v2.1 estimates of unobserved clonotypes. Generation probabilities for all TCRbeta clonotypes obtained by the gDNA method from a handful of donors were computed using OLGA. Sourced from immuneACCESS, this table was stored by TCRdb with only in-frame sequences that have V and J called. A share of the clones is absent; for the studies checked, an unresolved V gene accounts for under half, and the remainder has no known explanation. D and trimming come from the DNA, and the V and J calls and clone size come from that table. The sample includes almost 750,000 clones, with 72% observed a single time. The top ten constitute more than 1.5% of the sample.

The donors were healthy, HIV-negative adults with no recently reported acute infections or vaccinations. Every donor was a Caucasian adult living in Nashville, Tennessee, USA. CD4+ T cells were enriched by magnetic negative selection, after which naive cells were positively selected on CD45RA and the negative fraction was taken as the memory subset. Blood was obtained by leukapheresis, after which PBMCs were separated by Ficoll-Histopaque density gradient centrifugation and cryopreserved in liquid nitrogen vapor phase. Analytical flow cytometry was used to check the purity and quantity of every magnetically sorted T cell population. Each sorted fraction had its genomic DNA isolated and then quantified by UV absorbance on a Nanodrop 2000c. This entry belongs to a study of shared clonotypes between healthy human individuals (dated by TCRdb to 2020 to 2021). Looking at the study overall: The cohort comprised two women and a few men aged 18 to 49 years. For each donor, CD4 naive and CD4 memory were each run on three plates, CD8 naive on two plates, and CD8 memory on one plate. To estimate repertoire size and how much clonotypes are shared between individuals, the study performed deep sequencing of blood TCR repertoires from five healthy adults. To increase sequencing depth and limit assay-specific biases, TCR repertoire library preparation and sequencing were carried out by different laboratories using diverse techniques. Each donor's leukapheresis produced roughly between roughly 0.85 and 10 billion PBMCs.

General findings and caveats noted by the study authors: Pairwise subsampling indicated that sequencing depth was expected to affect the degree of clonotype sharing among donors. Even with the large sequencing depth, rarefaction of the sorted-subset datasets indicated that sequencing was incomplete. Sampling was restricted to blood, and TCR repertoires in tissues likely differ from the TCR repertoires found in blood. Clonotypes shared by all four sorted-subset donors showed higher generation probabilities than non-shared clonotypes. Naive subsets generally had larger estimated clonotype richness than memory subsets. When several donors were compared, the shared fraction of clonotypes was about 5% for naive CD4, over 3% for naive CD8, 2.3% for memory CD4, and under 0.5% for memory CD8. The small number of donors limited the genetic and exposure-history diversity represented.

The source material was memory CD4+ T cells sorted from blood. Explained via the paper, the cell subset or site label denotes: CD45RA-negative fraction. The TCR comes from a woman in her 30s in good health.

The CDR3 protein: CASSPGQGSNYEQYF. The nucleotide sequence is given as TGTGCCAGCAGCCCAGGACAGGGCAGCAACTACGAGCAGTACTTC. The chain is encoded by TRBV7-9 joined to TRBJ2-7, with 8 central nucleotides matching TRBD1. The CDR3 has 15 amino acids, counting the end cysteine and phenylalanine. The DNA shown is the 45-base CDR3, in frame from base 1. Relative to germline, V is missing 5 bases and J is missing 3 bases, with 9 bases of the junction outside any gene match. CDR1 and CDR2, looked up from the germline V gene (reference sequence), are SEHNR and FQNEAQ. Beyond the CDR3, the reference TRBV7-9 and TRBJ2-7 genes provide the residues; the full variable domain reads: DTGVSQNPRHKITKRGQNVTFRCDPISEHNRLYWYRQTLGQGPEFLTYFQNEAQLEKSRLLSDRFSAERPKGSFSTLEIQRTEQGDSAMYLCASSPGQGSNYEQYFGPGTRLTVT.